Listed here is a single T cell receptor beta chain. As yet, its antigen is unknown. Patients having uncontrolled infection, another autoimmune disease, pregnancy or lactation were not included. Diagnoses were made from clinical symptoms, serum measures (thyroxine and TRAb), thyroid ultrasound and orbital computed tomography. CDR3 length equals 13 residues. The V gene's germline CDR1 is SQVTM and CDR2 ANQGSEA. Trimming took 5 bases from V and 5 from J, leaving 12 bases between them. The data were obtained in a study of T cells in Graves' hyperthyroidism and ophthalmopathy. About the research overall: Peripheral blood sampling occurred at initial diagnosis, before any treatment.

Study-level findings and limits: Blood also contained most expanded thyroid clonotypes above 0.001.

Amplification targeted TCR beta CDR3 regions from RNA transcripts. HTBI primers were the set used in a first-round RT-PCR of the TCR CDR3. From the multiplex PCR reads, TCRdb called clonotypes with MiXCR, one entry per CDR3 protein. Altogether 500,000 to 650,000 distinct CDR3 sequences are present, approximately 17% being singletons, with the ten largest covering around 17%. The chain combines TRBV29-1 with TRBJ2-2; TRBD2 might be the D (6 bases). The TCR originated in a woman between 18 and 30 years old with Graves' ophthalmopathy. The material sequenced was blood. In nucleotides, the CDR3 is TGCAGCGTTAAAGGTGGGACTACCGGGGAGCTGTTTTTT. This gives the protein CSVKGGTTGELFF.